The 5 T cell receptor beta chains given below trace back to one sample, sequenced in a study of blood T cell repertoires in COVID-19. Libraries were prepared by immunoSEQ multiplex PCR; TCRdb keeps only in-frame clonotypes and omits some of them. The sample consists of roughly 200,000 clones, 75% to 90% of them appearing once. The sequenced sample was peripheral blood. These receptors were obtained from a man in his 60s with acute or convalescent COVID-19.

The CDR3 DNA is TGTGCCAGCAGCCATCGACAGGGAAACTATGGCTACACCTTC. Translation gives CASSHRQGNYGYTF. The V call is TRBV3-1 (or the pseudogene TRBV3-2), the J call TRBJ1-2; TRBD1 matches 7 bases. The junction had 3 bases not matched to a gene; V was cut back by 3 bases and J by 2 bases. The length of the CDR3 is 14 residues. The germline CDR1 and CDR2 sequences are LGHDT and YNNKEL (reference sequence).

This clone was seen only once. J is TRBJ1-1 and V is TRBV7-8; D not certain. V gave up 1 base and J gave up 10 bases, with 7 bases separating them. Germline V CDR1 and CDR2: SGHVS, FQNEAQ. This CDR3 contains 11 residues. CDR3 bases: TGTGCCAGCAGCTTAGGGAGTGTAGCTTTCTTT. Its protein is CASSLGSVAFF.

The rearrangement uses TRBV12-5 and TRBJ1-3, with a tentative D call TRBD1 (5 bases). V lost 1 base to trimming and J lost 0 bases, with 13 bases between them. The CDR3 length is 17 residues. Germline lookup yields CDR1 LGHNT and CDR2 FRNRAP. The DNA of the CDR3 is TGTGCTAGTGGTTTGGGGGGCGCAATTATCTCTGGAAACACCATATATTTT. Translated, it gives CASGLGGAIISGNTIYF. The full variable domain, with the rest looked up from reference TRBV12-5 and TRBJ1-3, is DARVTQTPRHKVTEMGQEVTMRCQPILGHNTVFWYRQTMMQGLELLAYFRNRAPLDDSGMPKDRFSAEMPDATLATLKIQPSEPRDSAVYFCASGLGGAIISGNTIYFGEGSWLTVV.

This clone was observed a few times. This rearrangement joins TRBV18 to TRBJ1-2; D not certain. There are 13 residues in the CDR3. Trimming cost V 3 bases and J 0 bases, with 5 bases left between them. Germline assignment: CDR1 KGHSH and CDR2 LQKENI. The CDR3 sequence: CASSPDSNYGYTF. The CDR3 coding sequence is TGTGCCAGCTCACCTGACTCTAACTATGGCTACACCTTC.

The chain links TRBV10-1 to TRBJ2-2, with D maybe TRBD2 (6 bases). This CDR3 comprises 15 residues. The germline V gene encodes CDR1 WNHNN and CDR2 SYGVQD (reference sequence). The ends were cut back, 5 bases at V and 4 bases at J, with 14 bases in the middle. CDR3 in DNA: TGCGCCAGCAGTTTCTCCGGGACTGTCACCGGGGAGCTGTTTTTT. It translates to CASSFSGTVTGELFF.